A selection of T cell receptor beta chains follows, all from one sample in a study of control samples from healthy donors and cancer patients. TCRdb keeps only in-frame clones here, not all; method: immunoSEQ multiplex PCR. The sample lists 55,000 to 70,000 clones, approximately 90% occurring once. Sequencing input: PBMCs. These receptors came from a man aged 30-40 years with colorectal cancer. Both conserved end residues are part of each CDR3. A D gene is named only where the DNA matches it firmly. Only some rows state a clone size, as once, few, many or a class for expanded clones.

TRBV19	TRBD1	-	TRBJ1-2	TGTGCCAGTAGTATAGATATCCGGGACAGCTCTACTGGCTATGGCTACACCTTC	CASSIDIRDSSTGYGYTF
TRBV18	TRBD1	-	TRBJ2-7	TGTGCCAGCTCGTCCCCGGGACAGGGAGAGGTCGACGAGCAGTACTTC	CASSSPGQGEVDEQYF
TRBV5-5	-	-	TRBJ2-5	TGTGCCAGCGGGATTATTGGAGGCCCAGCGACCCAGTACTTC	CASGIIGGPATQYF
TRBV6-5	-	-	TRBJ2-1	TGTGCCAGCCGCAACTCCGCTTCCTACAATGAGCAGTTCTTC	CASRNSASYNEQFF
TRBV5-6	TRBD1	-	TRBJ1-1	TGTGCCAGCAGCTCAGGGACAGGAATCACTGAAGCTTTCTTT	CASSSGTGITEAFF
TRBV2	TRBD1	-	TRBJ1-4	TGTGCCAGCGGACTAGGACAGGGAAGAAATGAAAAACTGTTTTTT	CASGLGQGRNEKLFF
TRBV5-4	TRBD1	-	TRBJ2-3	TGTGCCAGCAGCCTGAGGGGGCGCACAGATACGCAGTATTTT	CASSLRGRTDTQYF
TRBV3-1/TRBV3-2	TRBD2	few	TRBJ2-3	TGTGCCAGCAGCCAAGATTATAGCGGGGGGGGCACAGATACGCAGTATTTT	CASSQDYSGGGTDTQYF
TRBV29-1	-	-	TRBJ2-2	TGCAGCGTCTCCGACGGAACCTCGAACACCGGGGAGCTGTTTTTT	CSVSDGTSNTGELFF
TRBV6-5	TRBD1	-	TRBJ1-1	TGTGCCAGCAGCCTCCGGGACAGATCGAACACTGAAGCTTTCTTT	CASSLRDRSNTEAFF
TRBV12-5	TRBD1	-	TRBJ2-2	TGTGCTAGTGGTTCACAGGGGGCGTTCGGGGAGCTGTTTTTT	CASGSQGAFGELFF
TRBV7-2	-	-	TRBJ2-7	TGTGCCAGCAGCTTATTCCAGGGCCGGGGCGAGCAGTACTTC	CASSLFQGRGEQYF
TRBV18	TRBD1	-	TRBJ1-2	TGTGCCAGCTCACCACGCGGACAGGCGGACGCCGGTGGCTACACCTTC	CASSPRGQADAGGYTF
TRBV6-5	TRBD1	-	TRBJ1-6	TGTGCCAGCAGTTACCACAGGGGGCTCAATTCACCCCTCCACTTT	CASSYHRGLNSPLHF
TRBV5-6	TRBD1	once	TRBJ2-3	TGTGCCAGCAGCGACTCCTTCCCGGGACAGGGGCCAGATACGCAGTATTTT	CASSDSFPGQGPDTQYF
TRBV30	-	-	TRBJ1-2	TGTGCCTGGAGAAAGGGCGACCGGGTTGGCTACACCTTC	CAWRKGDRVGYTF
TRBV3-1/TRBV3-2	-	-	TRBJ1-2	TGTGCCAGCAGCCAGGGCCGGGATTGGAATGGCTACACCTTC	CASSQGRDWNGYTF
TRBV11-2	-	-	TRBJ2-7	TGTGCCAGCAGCTTCGTGACAGGAAGCTCCTACGAGCAGTACTTC	CASSFVTGSSYEQYF
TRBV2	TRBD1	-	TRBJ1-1	TGTGCCAGCACCCCAAGACAGGGGGAGGACACTGAAGCTTTCTTT	CASTPRQGEDTEAFF
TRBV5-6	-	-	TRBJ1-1	TGTGCCAGCAGCTTAGTAGTGAACACTGAAGCTTTCTTT	CASSLVVNTEAFF
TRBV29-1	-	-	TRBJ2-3	TGCAGCGTTGAAGCAGGAATAGGGAGAACAGATACGCAGTATTTT	CSVEAGIGRTDTQYF
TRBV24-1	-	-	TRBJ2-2	TGTGCCACCAACAATGGGGGGAACACCGGGGAGCTGTTTTTT	CATNNGGNTGELFF
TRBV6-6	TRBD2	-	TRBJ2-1	TGTGCCAGCAGTCACACGACCGGGACTAGCGGGGGGTTATCCTACAATGAGCAGTTCTTC	CASSHTTGTSGGLSYNEQFF
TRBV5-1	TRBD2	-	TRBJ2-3	TGCGCCAGCAGCCCGGGACTAGCGGGGGGCAGGAGGGATACGCAGTATTTT	CASSPGLAGGRRDTQYF
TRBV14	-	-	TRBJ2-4	TGTGCCAGCAGCTCCAAACCCGGTGAACAAAACATTCAGTACTTC	CASSSKPGEQNIQYF
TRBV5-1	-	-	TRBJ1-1	TGCGCCAGCAGCTCTTCGGACAGAAAGAACACTGAAGCTTTCTTT	CASSSSDRKNTEAFF
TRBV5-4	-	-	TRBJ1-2	TGTGCCAGCAGCCTCAGCGTAGACTATGGCTACACCTTC	CASSLSVDYGYTF
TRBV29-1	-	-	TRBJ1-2	TGCAGCGTTGACGGTACAGGGAGCAACTATGGCTACACCTTC	CSVDGTGSNYGYTF
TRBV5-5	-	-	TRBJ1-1	TGTGCCAGCAGCTTCCGCCGCGAAGCTTTCTTT	CASSFRREAFF
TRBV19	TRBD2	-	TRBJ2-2	TGTGCCAGTAGTATACTAGCGGAAACCGGGGAGCTGTTTTTT	CASSILAETGELFF
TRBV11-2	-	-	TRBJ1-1	TGTGCCAGCAGCTTACAAGAAGGGGTGGTGACTGAAGCTTTCTTT	CASSLQEGVVTEAFF
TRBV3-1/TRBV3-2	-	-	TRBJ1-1	TGTGCCAGCAGCCCAGTGGGGAATACTGAAGCTTTCTTT	CASSPVGNTEAFF
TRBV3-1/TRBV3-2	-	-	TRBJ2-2	TGTGCCAGCAGCGCAAGAACGAACACCGGGGAGCTGTTTTTT	CASSARTNTGELFF
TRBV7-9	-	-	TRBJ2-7	TGTGCCAGCAGCTTAGCGCTGAGGGGTAGGGGCGAGCAGTACTTC	CASSLALRGRGEQYF
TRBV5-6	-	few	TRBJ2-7	TGTGCCAGCAGCGCGGCTCAGGCCCGCTACGAGCAGTACTTC	CASSAAQARYEQYF
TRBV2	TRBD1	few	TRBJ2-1	TGTGCCAGCAGTCAAGGACAGGGATACTACAATGAGCAGTTCTTC	CASSQGQGYYNEQFF
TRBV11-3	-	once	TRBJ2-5	TGTGCCAGCAGCTTTCCGGGACAAGGGGAGACCCAGTACTTC	CASSFPGQGETQYF
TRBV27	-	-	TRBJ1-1	TGTGCCAGTAGGGGCAGGGGCAAAGAAAAAGCTTTCTTT	CASRGRGKEKAFF
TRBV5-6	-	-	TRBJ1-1	TGTGCCAGCAGCTTGGCCCGAAGGGGCACTGAAGCTTTCTTT	CASSLARRGTEAFF
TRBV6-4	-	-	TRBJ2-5	TGTGCCAGCAGTGGTTTAGATGATCAGACCCAGTACTTC	CASSGLDDQTQYF
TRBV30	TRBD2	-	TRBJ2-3	TGTGCCTGGAGCCAGGGACTAGCGGGGGAGGCAGATACGCAGTATTTT	CAWSQGLAGEADTQYF
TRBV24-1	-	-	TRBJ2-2	TGTGCCACCAGTGATTCAGCAGGGGCCTACACCGGGGAGCTGTTTTTT	CATSDSAGAYTGELFF
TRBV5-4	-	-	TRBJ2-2	TGTGCCAGCAGCGGGGGAGCCGGGGAGCTGTTTTTT	CASSGGAGELFF
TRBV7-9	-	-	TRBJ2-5	TGTGCCAGCAGCTTTGGGACACCGCAAGAGACCCAGTACTTC	CASSFGTPQETQYF
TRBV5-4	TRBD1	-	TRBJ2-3	TGTGCCAGCAGTAATGCAGGGGGCTATGTCACAGATACGCAGTATTTT	CASSNAGGYVTDTQYF
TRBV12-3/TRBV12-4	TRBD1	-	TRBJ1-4	TGTGCCAGCAGGCCGGGACAGAATGAAAAACTGTTTTTT	CASRPGQNEKLFF
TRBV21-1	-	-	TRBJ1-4	TGTGCCAGCAGCTCCTGGACAGGGGAGGATGAAAAACTGTTTTTT	CASSSWTGEDEKLFF
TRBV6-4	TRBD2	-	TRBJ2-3	TGTGCCAGCAGTGAGTTAGCGGGGAGGACAGATACGCAGTATTTT	CASSELAGRTDTQYF
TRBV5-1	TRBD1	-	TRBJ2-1	TGCGCCAGCCGCCTTACTACAGGGGACAATGAGCAGTTCTTC	CASRLTTGDNEQFF
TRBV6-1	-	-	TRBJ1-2	TGTGCCAGCAGTGAAGCGCGTACCCCCTATGGCTACACCTTC	CASSEARTPYGYTF
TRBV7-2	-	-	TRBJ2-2	TGTGCCAGCAGCTCTAGCTGGAACACCGGGGAGCTGTTTTTT	CASSSSWNTGELFF
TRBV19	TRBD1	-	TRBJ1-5	TGTGCCAGTAGTATCTCCCGGGACAGCCGCAATCAGCCCCAGCATTTT	CASSISRDSRNQPQHF
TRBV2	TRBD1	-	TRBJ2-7	TGTGCCAGCAGCCCCGGACAGGGGTATTGGGAGCAGTACTTC	CASSPGQGYWEQYF
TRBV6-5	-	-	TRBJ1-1	TGTGCCAGCAGTTACTCGAGGCAGGGTGAAGCTTTCTTT	CASSYSRQGEAFF
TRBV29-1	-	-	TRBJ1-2	TGCAGCGTCGTACAACGGGCCTCACTCTATGGCTACACCTTC	CSVVQRASLYGYTF
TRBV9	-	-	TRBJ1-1	TGTGCCAGCAGCGTAAAGGTGGACACTGAAGCTTTCTTT	CASSVKVDTEAFF
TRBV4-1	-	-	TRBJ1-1	TGCGCCAGCAGCCAAGTTGAGGGCGTGAACACTGAAGCTTTCTTT	CASSQVEGVNTEAFF